Presented here are 20 T cell receptor beta chains from one specimen sequenced in a study of T-cell reconstitution after alpha-beta-depleted transplantation in children. TCRbeta library preparation incorporated unique molecular identifiers. TCRdb reprocessed the PCR reads via MiXCR and lists one record per CDR3 protein. The table has about 610,000 distinct CDR3 sequences, roughly a tenth seen once; the top ten hold about 4%. The sequencing used PBMCs from the stem cell graft donor, collected from the stem cell graft. Receptor source: a human donor who donated a stem cell graft to a child with acute myeloid leukemia.

The chain employs TRBV20-1 and TRBJ2-7; 7 positions agree with TRBD1. Germline V lookup: CDR1 DFQATT, CDR2 SNEGSKA (reference sequence). V shed 2 bases and J 3 bases; nucleotides not matched to a gene: 16. This CDR3 has 17 residues. Here the CDR3 DNA reads TGCAGTGCTAGATCCTTGCCGGACAGGCGAATTTACTACGAGCAGTACTTC. Protein product: CSARSLPDRRIYYEQYF.

The chain links TRBV7-8 to TRBJ2-7, with 9 positions matching TRBD1. Germline values: CDR1 SGHVS, CDR2 FQNEAQ. The CDR3 sequence is 19 residues long. The junction had 19 bases not matched to a gene; V was cut back by 5 bases and J by 2 bases. The chain's CDR3 is CASSHHRGQGFMPTYEQYF. The CDR3 region has the DNA TGTGCCAGCAGCCACCATAGAGGACAGGGGTTTATGCCCACCTACGAGCAGTACTTC.

This clonotype was observed at least ten times. This sequence joins TRBV24-1 and TRBJ2-7; possible D gene TRBD1, 5 bases. Per the germline V gene, CDR1 is KGHDR and CDR2 is SFDVKD. Trimming cost V 0 bases and J 9 bases, with 11 bases left between them. This CDR3 is 13 amino acids long. CDR3 residues: CATSDLQGRLQYF. The CDR3 nucleotides read TGTGCCACCAGTGATTTGCAGGGAAGGCTGCAGTACTTC.

A few counts support this clonotype. The gene calls are TRBV20-1 and TRBJ2-5; 7 nucleotides align to TRBD2. The CDR3 has 15 residues. V lost 0 bases and J lost 4; bases outside the gene matches: 8. The germline V gene encodes CDR1 DFQATT and CDR2 SNEGSKA (reference sequence). The CDR3 bases are TGCAGTGCTAGAGATAGAGGGCCGGGGGGAGAGACCCAGTACTTC. Translated, it gives CSARDRGPGGETQYF.

This chain joins TRBV20-1 and TRBJ1-2, with 7 bases that match TRBD1. CDR3 length: 17 residues. The V and J ends lost 1 base and 4 bases, in that order; junction bases with no gene match: 15. Germline V gene lookup returns CDR1 DFQATT and CDR2 SNEGSKA (reference sequence). CDR3 protein: CSARVQEGARGFYGYTF. CDR3 in DNA: TGCAGTGCTAGAGTACAAGAGGGGGCGAGGGGTTTCTATGGCTACACCTTC.

Many counts were recorded for this clonotype. The V and J genes are TRBV27 and TRBJ2-4; D not certain. Trimming took off 2 bases at V and 0 bases at J, with 8 bases between the two ends. The CDR3 spans 15 residues. CDR1 is MNHEY and CDR2 is SMNVEV in the germline V gene (reference sequence). CDR3 sequence (DNA): TGTGCCAGCAGTTTAGCGGTTTTAGCCAAAAACATTCAGTACTTC. Its protein is CASSLAVLAKNIQYF.

This clonotype was counted at least ten times. The chain employs TRBV29-1 and TRBJ2-3; D uncertain. Trimming pared 4 bases from V and 0 bases from J, leaving 11 bases between. This CDR3 comprises 14 residues. Germline loops: CDR1 SQVTM, CDR2 ANQGSEA. CDR3 sequence reads: CSVVGESSTDTQYF. In nucleotides, the CDR3 is TGCAGCGTTGTTGGGGAATCTAGCACAGATACGCAGTATTTT.

This clonotype was observed many times. The chain uses TRBV29-1 and TRBJ2-1; 9 nucleotides match TRBD1. Germline V CDR1 and CDR2: SQVTM, ANQGSEA. V lost 6 bases and J lost 3; bases outside the gene matches: 6. This CDR3 spans 14 amino acids. CDR3 protein: CSVAGQGFYNEQFF. DNA for the CDR3: TGCAGCGTCGCAGGACAGGGGTTCTACAATGAGCAGTTCTTC.

This chain uses TRBV28 with TRBJ2-5, with no clear D. The CDR3 totals 8 residues. From germline, CDR1 is MDHEN and CDR2 SYDVKM. Trimming stripped 8 bases from V and 10 bases from J, with 5 bases between. In nucleotides, the CDR3 is TGTGCCAGCTTGATCCAGTACTTC. It specifies CASLIQYF.

The rearrangement links TRBV14 to TRBJ2-1, with D perhaps matching TRBD1 (6 bases). The germline V gene has CDR1 SGHDN and CDR2 FVKESK. The CDR3 is 14 residues long. Trimming cost V 4 bases and J 4 bases, with 11 bases left between them. CDR3 sequence reads: CASSPRTVYNEQFF. In DNA, the CDR3 is TGTGCCAGCAGCCCCCGGACAGTTTACAATGAGCAGTTCTTC.

This clonotype has more than one count but fewer than ten. The chain is built from TRBV10-3 and TRBJ2-5; TRBD2 agrees at 7 bases. Germline loops: CDR1 ENHRY, CDR2 SYGVKD. This CDR3 contains 16 residues. V was pared by 0 bases and J by 1 base, with 5 bases of the junction left unmatched. The CDR3 DNA reads as TGTGCCATCAGTGAGTCACGGGCGGGAGCCCAAGAGACCCAGTACTTC. It codes for CAISESRAGAQETQYF.

This clonotype was picked up many times. This chain links TRBV7-2 with TRBJ2-5; 11 nucleotides match TRBD2. V dropped 1 base and J dropped 1; count of bases not matched to a gene: 5. Germline loops: CDR1 SGHTA, CDR2 FQGNSA. The CDR3 spans 17 residues. Here the CDR3 DNA reads TGTGCCAGCAGCTTAGTTGTCGGGACTAGCGGCCAAGAGACCCAGTACTTC. Protein sequence: CASSLVVGTSGQETQYF.

The J gene is TRBJ1-4, the V gene TRBV7-9; D gene unclear. V was cut by 4 bases and J by 10 bases, with 10 bases left in between. The CDR3 is made up of 12 amino acids. Germline V gene sequence: CDR1 SEHNR, CDR2 FQNEAQ (reference sequence). The DNA of the CDR3 is TGTGCCAGCAGCTCCCCAGAAGGAAAACTGTTTTTT. This gives the protein CASSSPEGKLFF.

On this clonotype itself: The junction departs from the called germline gene at one end, perhaps through a read error. V is TRBV7-7 and J is TRBJ2-1, with a tentative D call TRBD1 (5 bases). This CDR3 has 14 residues. CDR1 is SSHAT, CDR2 FNYEAQ, per germline (reference sequence). CDR3 in amino acids: CASSLLGWGDEQFF. CDR3 DNA sequence: TGTGCTAGCAGCTTACTGGGGTGGGGCGATGAGCAGTTCTTC.

The gene calls are TRBV3-1 and TRBJ2-4; D remains unclear. This CDR3 has 20 residues. Germline assignment: CDR1 LGHDT and CDR2 YNNKEL (reference sequence). The germline V and J ends were trimmed by 0 bases and 0 bases, with 21 bases remaining between them. In DNA form, the CDR3 reads TGTGCCAGCAGCCAAGATTACGCAGCCTCACTGGAAGTAGCCAAAAACATTCAGTACTTC. Amino acid sequence: CASSQDYAASLEVAKNIQYF.

This clonotype has a handful of counts. The chain has TRBV15 and TRBJ1-2, with D tentatively TRBD1 (5 bases). V shed 5 bases and J shed 3 bases, with 16 bases lying between them. CDR1 and CDR2 (germline): LNHNV, YYDKDF (reference sequence). The CDR3 contains 15 residues. CDR3 bases: TGTGCCACCAGCCGAGGGAGGGGCCACGACTATGGCTACACCTTC. Translation: CATSRGRGHDYGYTF.

In this sample, this clonotype turned up many times. The chain carries TRBV7-2 and TRBJ1-2, with D tentatively TRBD1 (5 bases). Germline CDR1 reads SGHTA; CDR2 reads FQGNSA. This CDR3 has 14 amino acids. Trimming shortened V by 6 bases and J by 3 bases, and 14 bases separated the two germline ends. CDR3 DNA sequence: TGTGCCAGCAGTTCGATGGGGGGTGACTATGGCTACACCTTC. Translating gives CASSSMGGDYGYTF.

The sample holds many counts of this clonotype. V gene TRBV20-1 combines with J gene TRBJ2-3, with 10 bases lining up with TRBD2. After removal of 5 bases from V and 3 bases from J, the junction contained 5 bases not matched to a gene. Germline loops: CDR1 DFQATT, CDR2 SNEGSKA (reference sequence). CDR3 size: 14 residues. The CDR3 coding sequence is TGCAGTGCTTATAAGCGGGAGGGAACAGATACGCAGTATTTT. Translating it yields CSAYKREGTDTQYF.

This clonotype was counted between two and nine times. This chain links TRBV18 with TRBJ2-1; D is uncertain. Per germline, CDR1 KGHSH and CDR2 LQKENI. V was trimmed by 7 bases and J by 7 bases, leaving 11 bases between them. The CDR3 contains 12 residues. CDR3 sequence reads: CASLGRVNEQFF. The CDR3 DNA reads as TGTGCCAGCTTGGGTCGGGTGAATGAGCAGTTCTTC.

This clonotype was observed at least ten times. The chain couples TRBV6-2 or TRBV6-3 to TRBJ2-1; 7 nucleotides agree with TRBD2. Trimming at V came to 8 bases and at J to 8 bases, leaving 6 bases not matched to a gene. The CDR3 covers 12 residues. Germline V gene lookup returns CDR1 MNHEY and CDR2 SVGEGT. The CDR3 region has the DNA TGTGCCAGCGCGCGGGAGCGATATGAGCAGTTCTTC. It specifies CASARERYEQFF.